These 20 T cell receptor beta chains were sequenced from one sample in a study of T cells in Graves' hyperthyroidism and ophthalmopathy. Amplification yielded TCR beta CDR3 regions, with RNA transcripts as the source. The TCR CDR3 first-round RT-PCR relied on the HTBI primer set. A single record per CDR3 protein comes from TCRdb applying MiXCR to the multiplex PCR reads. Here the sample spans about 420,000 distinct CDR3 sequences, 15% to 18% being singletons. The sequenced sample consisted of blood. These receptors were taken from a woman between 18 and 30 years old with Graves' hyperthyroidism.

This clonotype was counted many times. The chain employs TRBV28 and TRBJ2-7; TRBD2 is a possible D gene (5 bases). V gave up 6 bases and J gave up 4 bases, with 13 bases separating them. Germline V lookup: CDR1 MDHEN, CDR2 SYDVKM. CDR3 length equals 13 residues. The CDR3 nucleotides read TGTGCCAGCAGGCCGGCGGGTGGGTACGAGCAGTACTTC. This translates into CASRPAGGYEQYF.

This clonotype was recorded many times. The CDR3 spells CSAVWGSRETQYF. The CDR3 DNA reads as TGCAGTGCGGTGTGGGGTAGCCGGGAGACCCAGTACTTC. The chain joins TRBV20-1 to TRBJ2-5, with D uncertain. Germline CDR1 reads DFQATT; CDR2 reads SNEGSKA (reference sequence). CDR3 size: 13 residues. Trimming shortened V by 6 bases and J by 5 bases, and 16 bases separated the two germline ends.

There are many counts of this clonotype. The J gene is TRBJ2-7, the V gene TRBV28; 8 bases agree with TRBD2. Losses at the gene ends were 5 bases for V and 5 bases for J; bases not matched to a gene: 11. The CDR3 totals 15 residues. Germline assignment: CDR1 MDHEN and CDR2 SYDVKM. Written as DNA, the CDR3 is TGTGCCAGCAGTACCGGGGGGGCGGGGTCCAACGAGCAGTACTTC. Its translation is CASSTGGAGSNEQYF.

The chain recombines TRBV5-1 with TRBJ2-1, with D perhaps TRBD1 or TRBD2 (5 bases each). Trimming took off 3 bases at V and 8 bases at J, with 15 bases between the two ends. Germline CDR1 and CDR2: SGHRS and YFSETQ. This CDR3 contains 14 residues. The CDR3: CASSWDPSWDEQFF. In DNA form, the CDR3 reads TGCGCCAGCAGCTGGGACCCAAGTTGGGATGAGCAGTTCTTC.

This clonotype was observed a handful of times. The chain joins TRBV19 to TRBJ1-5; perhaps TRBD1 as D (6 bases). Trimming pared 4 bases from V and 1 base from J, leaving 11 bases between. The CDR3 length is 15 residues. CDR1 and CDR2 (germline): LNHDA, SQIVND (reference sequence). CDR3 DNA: TGTGCCAGTAGTACAGGGGAAGCGAGCAATCAGCCCCAGCATTTT. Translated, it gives CASSTGEASNQPQHF. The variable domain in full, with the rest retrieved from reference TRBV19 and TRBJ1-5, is DGGITQSPKYLFRKEGQNVTLSCEQNLNHDAMYWYRQDPGQGLRLIYYSQIVNDFQKGDIAEGYSVSREKKESFPLTVTSAQKNPTAFYLCASSTGEASNQPQHFGDGTRLSIL.

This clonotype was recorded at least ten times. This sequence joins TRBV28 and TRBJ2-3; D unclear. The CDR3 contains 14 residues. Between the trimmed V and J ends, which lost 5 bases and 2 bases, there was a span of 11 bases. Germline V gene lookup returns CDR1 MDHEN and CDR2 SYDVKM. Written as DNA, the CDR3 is TGTGCCAGCAGTACCCATGACTCCACAGATACGCAGTATTTT. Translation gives CASSTHDSTDTQYF.

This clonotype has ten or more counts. CDR3 protein: CASSLGPRDQYF. The CDR3 DNA follows: TGTGCCAGCAGCTTAGGCCCCAGGGATCAGTACTTC. The V gene is TRBV7-2, the J gene TRBJ2-7; maybe TRBD1 (5 bases). Trimming shortened V by 1 base and J by 10 bases, and 11 bases separated the two germline ends. The germline V gene encodes CDR1 SGHTA and CDR2 FQGNSA. This CDR3 has 12 residues.

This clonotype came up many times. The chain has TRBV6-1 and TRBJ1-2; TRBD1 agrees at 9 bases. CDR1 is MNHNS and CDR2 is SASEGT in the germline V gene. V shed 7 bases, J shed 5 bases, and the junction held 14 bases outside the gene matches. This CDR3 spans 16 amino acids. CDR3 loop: CASTRLGTGTDYGYTF. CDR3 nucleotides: TGTGCCAGCACCCGTCTGGGGACAGGGACGGATTATGGCTACACCTTC.

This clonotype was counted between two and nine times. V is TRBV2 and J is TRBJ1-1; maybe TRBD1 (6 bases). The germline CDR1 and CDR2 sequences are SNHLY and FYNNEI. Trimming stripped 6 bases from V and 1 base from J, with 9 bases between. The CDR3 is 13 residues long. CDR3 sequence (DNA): TGTGCCAGCAGACAGGACAGGAACACTGAAGCTTTCTTT. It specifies CASRQDRNTEAFF. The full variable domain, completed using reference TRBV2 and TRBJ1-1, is EPEVTQTPSHQVTQMGQEVILRCVPISNHLYFYWYRQILGQKVEFLVSFYNNEISEKSEIFDDQFSVERPDGSNFTLKIRSTKLEDSAMYFCASRQDRNTEAFFGQGTRLTVV.

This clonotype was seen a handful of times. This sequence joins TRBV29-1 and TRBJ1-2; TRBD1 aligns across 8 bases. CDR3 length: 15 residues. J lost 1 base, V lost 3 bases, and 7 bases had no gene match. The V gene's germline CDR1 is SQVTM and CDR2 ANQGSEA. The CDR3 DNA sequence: TGCAGCGTTGAGGGACAGGAATTGGATAACTATGGCTACACCTTC. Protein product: CSVEGQELDNYGYTF.

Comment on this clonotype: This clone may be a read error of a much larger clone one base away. This chain's CDR3 is CASPPPSGTGDGYTF. In DNA form, the CDR3 reads TGTGCCAGCCCACCACCGTCCGGGACAGGGGATGGCTACACCTTC. The chain employs TRBV18 and TRBJ1-2; 10 bases are a match to TRBD1. CDR3 length: 15 amino acids. Looked up from germline, CDR1 is KGHSH and CDR2 is LQKENI.

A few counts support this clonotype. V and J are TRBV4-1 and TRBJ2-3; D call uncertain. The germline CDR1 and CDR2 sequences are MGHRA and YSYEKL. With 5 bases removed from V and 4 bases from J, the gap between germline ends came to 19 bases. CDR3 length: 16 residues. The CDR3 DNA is TGCGCCAGCAGCGGTGATGGGATGCCAGATTCAGATACGCAGTATTTT. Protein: CASSGDGMPDSDTQYF.

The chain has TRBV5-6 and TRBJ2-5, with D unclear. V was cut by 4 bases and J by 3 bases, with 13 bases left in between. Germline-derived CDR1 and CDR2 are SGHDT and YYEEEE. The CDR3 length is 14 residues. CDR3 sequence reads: CASSLCHVEETQYF. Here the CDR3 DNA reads TGTGCCAGCAGCCTTTGTCACGTTGAAGAGACCCAGTACTTC.

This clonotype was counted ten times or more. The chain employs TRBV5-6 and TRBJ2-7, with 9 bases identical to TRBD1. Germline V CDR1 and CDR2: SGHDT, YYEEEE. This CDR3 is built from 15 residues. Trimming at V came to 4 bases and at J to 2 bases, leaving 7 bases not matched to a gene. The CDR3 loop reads CASSPGQGPTYEQYF. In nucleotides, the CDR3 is TGTGCCAGCAGCCCCGGACAGGGGCCAACCTACGAGCAGTACTTC.

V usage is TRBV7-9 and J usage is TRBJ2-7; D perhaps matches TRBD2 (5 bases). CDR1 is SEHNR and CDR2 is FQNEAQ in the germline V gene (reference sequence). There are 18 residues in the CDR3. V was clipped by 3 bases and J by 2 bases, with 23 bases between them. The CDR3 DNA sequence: TGTGCCAGCAGCTTGTACCCGAGCGGAACTCACCCGACCTACGAGCAGTACTTC. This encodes CASSLYPSGTHPTYEQYF.

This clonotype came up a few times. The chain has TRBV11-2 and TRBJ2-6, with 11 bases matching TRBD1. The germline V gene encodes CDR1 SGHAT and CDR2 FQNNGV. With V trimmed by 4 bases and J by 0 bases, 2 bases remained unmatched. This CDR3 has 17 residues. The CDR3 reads CASSSGTGGSGANVLTF. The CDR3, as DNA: TGTGCCAGCAGCTCCGGGACAGGGGGCTCTGGGGCCAACGTCCTGACTTTC.

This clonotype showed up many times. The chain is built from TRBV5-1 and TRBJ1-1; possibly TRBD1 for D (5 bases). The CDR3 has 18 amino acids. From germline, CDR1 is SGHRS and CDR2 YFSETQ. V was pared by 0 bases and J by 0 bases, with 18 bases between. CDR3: CASSLAGDPGLMNTEAFF. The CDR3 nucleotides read TGCGCCAGCAGCTTGGCCGGCGACCCAGGGCTCATGAACACTGAAGCTTTCTTT. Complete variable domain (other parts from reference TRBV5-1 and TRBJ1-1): KAGVTQTPRYLIKTRGQQVTLSCSPISGHRSVSWYQQTPGQGLQFLFEYFSETQRNKGNFPGRFSGRQFSNSRSEMNVSTLELGDSALYLCASSLAGDPGLMNTEAFFGQGTRLTVV.

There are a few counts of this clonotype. CDR3 residues: CASSPEGLYEQYF. CDR3 nucleotide sequence: TGTGCCAGCTCACCGGAGGGACTCTACGAGCAGTACTTC. J is TRBJ2-7 and V is TRBV18; possible D gene TRBD2, 6 bases. The germline gives CDR1 KGHSH, CDR2 LQKENI. The CDR3 extends over 13 amino acids. Trimming took off 3 bases at V and 3 bases at J, with 9 bases between the two ends. Based on the CDR3 plus reference TRBV18 and TRBJ2-7, the full variable domain is NAGVMQNPRHLVRRRGQEARLRCSPMKGHSHVYWYRQLPEEGLKFMVYLQKENIIDESGMPKERFSAEFPKEGPSILRIQQVVRGDSAAYFCASSPEGLYEQYFGPGTRLTVT.

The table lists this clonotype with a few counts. In DNA form, the CDR3 reads TGTGCCACCAGTGGGGGGTCACAAGAGACCCAGTACTTC. This translates into CATSGGSQETQYF. The chain couples TRBV24-1 to TRBJ2-5; D could derive from TRBD1 or TRBD2 (5 bases each). The CDR3 length is 13 residues. Germline V gene lookup returns CDR1 KGHDR and CDR2 SFDVKD. V lost 5 bases, J lost 2 bases, and 8 bases lay in between.

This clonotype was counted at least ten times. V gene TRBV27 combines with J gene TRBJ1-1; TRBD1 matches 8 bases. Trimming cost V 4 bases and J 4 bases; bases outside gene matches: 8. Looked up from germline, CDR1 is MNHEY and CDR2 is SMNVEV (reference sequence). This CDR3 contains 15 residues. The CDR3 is CASSWDRSSFTEAFF. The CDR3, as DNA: TGTGCCAGCAGTTGGGACAGGAGTTCGTTCACTGAAGCTTTCTTT.